This T cell receptor beta chain was profiled in a study of T-cell memory formation after mild COVID-19 (dated by TCRdb to about 2021). With respect to the entire study: TCR sequence clusters from the two donors were found to be largely donor specific. In a couple of donors, T-cell clones that expanded and contracted after mild COVID-19 were tracked by sequencing TCRalpha and TCRbeta repertoires over time. The cohort comprised two young, previously healthy adult volunteers, one female and one male. Summary of the overall study and its limitations: Some responding clones were detected in pre-infection memory, suggesting pre-existing cross-reactive memory T cells joined the SARS-CoV-2 response. The second-wave clones that peaked on day 37 were not confirmed to be SARS-CoV-2 specific. Contracting CD4+ clones were found mainly in CM and EM memory subsets, while CD8+ clones were enriched in EMRA. From day 15 to 85, contracting clones showed balanced CD4/CD8 phenotypes, whereas a second wave of clones that expanded from day 15 to 37 leaned towards CD4+. The study covered only two mild cases, and larger cohorts including severe cases with pre-infection samples were considered necessary.

The sequencing machine was an Illumina NovaSeq 6000. cDNA libraries for TCRalpha and TCRbeta were prepared by 5'RACE using constant-segment primers, with sample barcodes and unique molecular identifiers added. RNA was extracted from every sample with Trizol reagent. Amplification of the libraries took two PCR steps, and the second step added a second sample barcode plus Illumina TruSeq adapters. Libraries were sequenced on an Illumina NovaSeq with 2 x 150 bp paired-end reads. The authors' analysis ran thus. Reads were demultiplexed and collapsed into UMI-guided consensus sequences with migec v1.2.7. Using mixcr v2.1.11, the UMI consensuses were aligned to TRA and TRB V and J templates and assembled into clonotypes. A clonotype was counted as expanded or contracted only if both edgeR and NoisET called the change significant, with noise models trained on biological replicates. For edgeR calls, the thresholds were a false discovery rate-adjusted p below 0.01 and a log2 fold-change of 1. PCA with hierarchical clustering of max-normalized trajectories of the 1000 most abundant clonotypes was used as exploratory dynamics analysis. The CD4 or CD8 phenotype of responding clones was assigned using the separately sequenced CD4+ and CD8+ repertoires. Clones were called with MiXCR by TCRdb after fastp trimmed the public reads at Q25, and only in-frame beta chains were retained. Duplicate CDR3 protein sequences are folded into a single record with the most common DNA and genes. TCRdb's processing, not the authors' own work, is the source of the V and J calls. The sample yields approximately 500,000 distinct CDR3 sequences; roughly 23% were counted once. The top ten clonotypes cover around 12% of the sample.

CDR1 is given as SEHNR and CDR2 as FQNEAQ, both from the germline V gene (reference sequence). Trimming takes 4 bases off V and 2 bases off J; junction bases not matched to a gene: 11. From the cysteine through the phenylalanine, the CDR3 covers 16 amino acids. CDR3 DNA is the only sequence kept; it has 48 bases, read in frame from the first base. As concerns this clonotype: This receptor's antigen is unknown. Base qualities are missing; no much larger clone stands one base away.

Ficoll-Paque density gradient centrifugation was the method used to isolate PBMCs. The source material was PBMCs or a T cell subset sorted from them (not recorded which). This receptor was identified in an adult woman who had mild COVID-19 (a few samples of this study predate the infection). The sample titles of this study are shuffled in the database, so cell type and time point are left out; the donor was told from shared clones. The rearrangement joined TRBV7-9 to TRBJ2-7, and 7 junctional nucleotides match TRBD2. The sequenced DNA: TGTGCCAGCAGCTCCGACCTAGGGCTAGCGGCCTACGAGCAGTACTTC. Its translation reads: CASSSDLGLAAYEQYF.